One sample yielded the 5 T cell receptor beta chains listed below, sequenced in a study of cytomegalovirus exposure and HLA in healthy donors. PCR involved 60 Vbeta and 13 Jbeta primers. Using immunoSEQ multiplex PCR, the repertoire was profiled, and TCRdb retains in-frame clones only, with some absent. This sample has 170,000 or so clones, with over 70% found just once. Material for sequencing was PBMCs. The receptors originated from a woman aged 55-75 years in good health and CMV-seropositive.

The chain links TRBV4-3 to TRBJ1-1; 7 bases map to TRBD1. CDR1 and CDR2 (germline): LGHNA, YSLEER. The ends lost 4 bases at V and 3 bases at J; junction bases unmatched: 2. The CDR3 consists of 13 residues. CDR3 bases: TGCGCCAGCAGCCTGACAGGGTACACTGAAGCTTTCTTT. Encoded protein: CASSLTGYTEAFF.

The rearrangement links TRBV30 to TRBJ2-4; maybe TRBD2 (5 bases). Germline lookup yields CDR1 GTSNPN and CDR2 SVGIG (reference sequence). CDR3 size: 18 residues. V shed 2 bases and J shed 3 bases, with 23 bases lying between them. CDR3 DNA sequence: TGTGCCTGGAGTCATTTCCTTAGACTGGGGAGTGGCAAAAACATTCAGTACTTC. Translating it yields CAWSHFLRLGSGKNIQYF.

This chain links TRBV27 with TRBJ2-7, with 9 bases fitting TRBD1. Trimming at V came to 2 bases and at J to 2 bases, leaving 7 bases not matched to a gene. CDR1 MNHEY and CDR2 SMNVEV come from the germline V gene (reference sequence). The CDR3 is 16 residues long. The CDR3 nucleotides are TGTGCCAGCAGTTTAATCGGGACAGGGAGAACCTACGAGCAGTACTTC. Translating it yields CASSLIGTGRTYEQYF.

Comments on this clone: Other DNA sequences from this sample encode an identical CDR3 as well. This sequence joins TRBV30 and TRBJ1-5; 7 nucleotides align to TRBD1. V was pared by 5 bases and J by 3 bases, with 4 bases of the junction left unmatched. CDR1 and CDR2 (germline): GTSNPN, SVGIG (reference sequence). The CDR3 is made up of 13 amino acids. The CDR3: CAWAGGDNQPQHF. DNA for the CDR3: TGTGCCTGGGCAGGGGGAGACAATCAGCCCCAGCATTTT.

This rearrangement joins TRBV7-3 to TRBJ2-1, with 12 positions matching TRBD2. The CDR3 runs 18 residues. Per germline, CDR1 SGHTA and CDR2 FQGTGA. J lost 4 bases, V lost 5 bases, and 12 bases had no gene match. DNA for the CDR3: TGTGCCAGCAGCCCATATCCCACGACTAGCGGGAGTTACAATGAGCAGTTCTTC. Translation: CASSPYPTTSGSYNEQFF.